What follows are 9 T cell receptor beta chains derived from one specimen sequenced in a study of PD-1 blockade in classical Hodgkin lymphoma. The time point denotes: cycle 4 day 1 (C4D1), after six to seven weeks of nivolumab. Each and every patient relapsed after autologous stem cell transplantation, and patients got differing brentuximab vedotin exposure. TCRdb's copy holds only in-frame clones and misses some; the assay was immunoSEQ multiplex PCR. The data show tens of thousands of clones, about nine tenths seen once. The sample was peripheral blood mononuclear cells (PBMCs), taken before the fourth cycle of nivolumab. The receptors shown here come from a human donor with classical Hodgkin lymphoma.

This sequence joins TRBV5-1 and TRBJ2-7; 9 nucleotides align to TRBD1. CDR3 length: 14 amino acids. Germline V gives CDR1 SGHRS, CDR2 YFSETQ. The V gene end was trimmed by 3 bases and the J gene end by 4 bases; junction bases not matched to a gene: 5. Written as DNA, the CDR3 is TGCGCCAGCAGCTGGGGACAGGGCTCATACGAGCAGTACTTC. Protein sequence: CASSWGQGSYEQYF.

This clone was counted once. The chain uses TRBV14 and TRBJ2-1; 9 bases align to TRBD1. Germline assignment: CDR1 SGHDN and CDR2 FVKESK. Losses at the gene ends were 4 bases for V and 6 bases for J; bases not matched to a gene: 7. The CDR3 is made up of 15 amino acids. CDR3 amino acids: CASSPRQGEVNEQFF. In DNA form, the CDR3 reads TGTGCCAGCAGCCCTCGACAGGGGGAAGTCAATGAGCAGTTCTTC.

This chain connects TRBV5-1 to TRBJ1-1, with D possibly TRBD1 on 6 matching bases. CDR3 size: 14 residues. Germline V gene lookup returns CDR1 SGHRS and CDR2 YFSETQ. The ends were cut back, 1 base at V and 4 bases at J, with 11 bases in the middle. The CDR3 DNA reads TGCGCCAGCAGCTTGCCGGGGGCGATCACTGAAGCTTTCTTT. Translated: CASSLPGAITEAFF.

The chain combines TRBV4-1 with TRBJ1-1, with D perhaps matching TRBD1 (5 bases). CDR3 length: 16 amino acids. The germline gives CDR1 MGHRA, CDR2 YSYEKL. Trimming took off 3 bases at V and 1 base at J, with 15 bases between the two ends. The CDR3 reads CASSQRRDLRNTEAFF. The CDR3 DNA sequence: TGCGCCAGCAGCCAGCGAAGGGACCTAAGGAACACTGAAGCTTTCTTT.

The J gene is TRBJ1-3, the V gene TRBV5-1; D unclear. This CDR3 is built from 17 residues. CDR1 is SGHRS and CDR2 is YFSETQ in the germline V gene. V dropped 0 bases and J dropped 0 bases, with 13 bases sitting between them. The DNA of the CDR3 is TGCGCCAGCAGCTTGGCCACGGCAGCCGGCTCTGGAAACACCATATATTTT. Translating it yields CASSLATAAGSGNTIYF.

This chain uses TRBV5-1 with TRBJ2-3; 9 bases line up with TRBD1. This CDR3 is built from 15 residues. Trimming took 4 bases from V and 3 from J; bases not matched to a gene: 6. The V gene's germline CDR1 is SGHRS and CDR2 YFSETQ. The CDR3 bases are TGCGCCAGCAGCCCGTGGGACAGGGAAACAGATACGCAGTATTTT. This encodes CASSPWDRETDTQYF.

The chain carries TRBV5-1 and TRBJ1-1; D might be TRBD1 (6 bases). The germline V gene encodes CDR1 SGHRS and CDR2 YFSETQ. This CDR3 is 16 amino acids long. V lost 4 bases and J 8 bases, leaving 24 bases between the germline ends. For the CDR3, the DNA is TGCGCCAGCAGCGACTTGTTCTCTGGGGGCGCGGGAGAAGCTTTCTTT. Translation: CASSDLFSGGAGEAFF.

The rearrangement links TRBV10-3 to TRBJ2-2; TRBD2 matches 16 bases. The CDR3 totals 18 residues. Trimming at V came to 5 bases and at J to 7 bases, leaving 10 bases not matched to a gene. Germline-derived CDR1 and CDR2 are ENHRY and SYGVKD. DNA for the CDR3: TGTGCCATCAGTCCCATTCCGGGACTAGCGGGGGGGCGCGGGGAGCTGTTTTTT. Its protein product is CAISPIPGLAGGRGELFF.

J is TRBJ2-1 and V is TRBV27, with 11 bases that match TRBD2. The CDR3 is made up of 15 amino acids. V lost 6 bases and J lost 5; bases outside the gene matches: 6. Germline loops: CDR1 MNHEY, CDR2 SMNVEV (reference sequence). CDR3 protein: CASSPLAGGNNEQFF. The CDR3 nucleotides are TGTGCCAGCAGCCCTCTAGCGGGGGGAAACAATGAGCAGTTCTTC.